This T cell receptor (beta chain) appears in the sequencing data of a study of blood T cell repertoires in COVID-19. Study at large: Some COVID-19 samples were acute and others convalescent; all came from the United States, Italy and Spain. Sources were T cells, B-cell-depleted T cells, or PBMCs; the material itself was cDNA or gDNA.

Original handling: Estimation of nucleated cell counts was performed using reference gene primer amplification. Profiling relied on immunoSEQ multiplex PCR, and the TCRdb table lists in-frame clones only, not all of them. The V and J calls and clone size come from that table; D and trimming were worked out from the DNA. The table lists 140,000 or so clones, around 91% of them singletons, with approximately 2.8% in the top ten. The germline CDR1 and CDR2 sequences are KGHSH and LQKENI. The CDR3 spans 17 residues. Trimming at V came to 3 bases and at J to 2 bases, leaving 8 bases not matched to a gene.

The clonotype comes from a woman aged 60-75 years with active COVID-19. Specimen: peripheral blood. This chain joins TRBV18 and TRBJ1-3, with TRBD1 matching 9 bases. The CDR3 loop reads CASSPRTTGGPGNTIYF. For the CDR3, the DNA is TGTGCCAGCTCACCCCGAACGACAGGGGGTCCTGGAAACACCATATATTTT.